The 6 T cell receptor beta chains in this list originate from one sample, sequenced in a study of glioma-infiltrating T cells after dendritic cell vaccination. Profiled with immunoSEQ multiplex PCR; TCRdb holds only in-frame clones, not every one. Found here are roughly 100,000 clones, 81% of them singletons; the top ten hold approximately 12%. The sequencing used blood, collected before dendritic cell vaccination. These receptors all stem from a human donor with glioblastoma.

As DNA, the CDR3 is TGTGCCAGCAGCTTAGTCCCGGGCACTGAAGCTTTCTTT. Its translation is CASSLVPGTEAFF. The chain employs TRBV13 and TRBJ1-1; D is unclear. V was clipped by 1 base and J by 4 bases, with 7 bases between them. This CDR3 spans 13 amino acids. CDR1 is PRHDT and CDR2 is FYEKMQ in the germline V gene (reference sequence).

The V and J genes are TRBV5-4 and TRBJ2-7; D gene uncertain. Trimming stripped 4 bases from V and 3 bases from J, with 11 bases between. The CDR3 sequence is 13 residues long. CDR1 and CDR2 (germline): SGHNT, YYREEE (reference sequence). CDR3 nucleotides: TGTGCCAGCAGCCCAAGCCCGGGCTACGAGCAGTACTTC. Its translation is CASSPSPGYEQYF.

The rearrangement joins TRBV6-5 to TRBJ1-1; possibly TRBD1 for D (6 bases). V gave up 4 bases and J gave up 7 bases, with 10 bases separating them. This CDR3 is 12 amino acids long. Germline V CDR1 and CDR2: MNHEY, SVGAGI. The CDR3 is CASSSTGLEAFF. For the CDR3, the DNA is TGTGCCAGCAGTTCGACAGGCCTTGAAGCTTTCTTT.

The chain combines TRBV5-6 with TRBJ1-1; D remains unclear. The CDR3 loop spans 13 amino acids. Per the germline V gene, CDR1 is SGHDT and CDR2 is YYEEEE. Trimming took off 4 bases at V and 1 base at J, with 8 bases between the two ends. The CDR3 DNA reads TGTGCCAGCAGCCAGAATCCGAACACTGAAGCTTTCTTT. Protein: CASSQNPNTEAFF.

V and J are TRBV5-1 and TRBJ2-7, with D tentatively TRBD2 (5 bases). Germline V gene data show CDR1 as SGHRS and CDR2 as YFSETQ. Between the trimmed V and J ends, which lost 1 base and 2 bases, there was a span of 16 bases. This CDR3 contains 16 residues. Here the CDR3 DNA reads TGCGCCAGCAGCTTGCCCTTAGAGGGAACGGCCTACGAGCAGTACTTC. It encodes CASSLPLEGTAYEQYF.

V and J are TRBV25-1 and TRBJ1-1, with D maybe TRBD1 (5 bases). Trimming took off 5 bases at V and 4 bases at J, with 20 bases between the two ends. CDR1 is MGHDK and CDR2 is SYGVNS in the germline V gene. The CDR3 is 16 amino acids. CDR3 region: CASSPTSGIVGTEAFF. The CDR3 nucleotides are TGTGCCAGCAGTCCAACTTCAGGGATCGTGGGCACTGAAGCTTTCTTT. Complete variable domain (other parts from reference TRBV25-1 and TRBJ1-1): EADIYQTPRYLVIGTGKKITLECSQTMGHDKMYWYQQDPGMELHLIHYSYGVNSTEKGDLSSESTVSRIRTEHFPLTLESARPSHTSQYLCASSPTSGIVGTEAFFGQGTRLTVV.